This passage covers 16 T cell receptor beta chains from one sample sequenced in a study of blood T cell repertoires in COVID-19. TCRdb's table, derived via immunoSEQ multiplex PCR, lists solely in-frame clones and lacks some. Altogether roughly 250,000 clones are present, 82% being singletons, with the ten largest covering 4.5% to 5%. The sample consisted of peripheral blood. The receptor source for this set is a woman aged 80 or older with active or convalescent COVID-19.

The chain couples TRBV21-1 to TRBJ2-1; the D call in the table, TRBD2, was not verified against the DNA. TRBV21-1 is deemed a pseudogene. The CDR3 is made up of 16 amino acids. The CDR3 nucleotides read TGTGCCAGCAGCTCGCGGGGCGAGGGCCTTAACAATGAGCAGTTCTTC. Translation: CASSSRGEGLNNEQFF.

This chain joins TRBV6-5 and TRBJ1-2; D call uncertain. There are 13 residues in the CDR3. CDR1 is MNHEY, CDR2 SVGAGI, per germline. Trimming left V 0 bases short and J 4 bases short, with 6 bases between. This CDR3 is CASSYSRGYGYTF. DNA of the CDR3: TGTGCCAGCAGTTACTCGCGAGGCTATGGCTACACCTTC.

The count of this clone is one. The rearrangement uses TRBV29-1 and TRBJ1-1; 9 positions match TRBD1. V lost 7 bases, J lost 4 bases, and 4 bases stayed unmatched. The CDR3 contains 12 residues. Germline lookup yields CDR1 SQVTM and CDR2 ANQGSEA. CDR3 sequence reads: CSAWTGVTEAFF. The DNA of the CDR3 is TGCAGCGCTTGGACAGGGGTCACTGAAGCTTTCTTT.

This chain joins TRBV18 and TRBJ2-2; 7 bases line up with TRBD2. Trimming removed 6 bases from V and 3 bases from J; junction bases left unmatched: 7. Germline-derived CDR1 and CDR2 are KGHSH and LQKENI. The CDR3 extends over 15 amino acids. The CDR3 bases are TGTGCCAGCTCCCGAACTAGCGACCACACCGGGGAGCTGTTTTTT. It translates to CASSRTSDHTGELFF.

DNA of the CDR3: TGTGCCAGCAGTCCGTACGGTGGGGAGGTGTACACTGAAGCTTTCTTT. This sequence encodes CASSPYGGEVYTEAFF. The chain joins TRBV27 to TRBJ1-1; no reliable D call. There are 16 residues in the CDR3. CDR1 and CDR2 from the germline V gene are MNHEY and SMNVEV (reference sequence). Trimming shortened V by 5 bases and J by 3 bases, and 19 bases separated the two germline ends.

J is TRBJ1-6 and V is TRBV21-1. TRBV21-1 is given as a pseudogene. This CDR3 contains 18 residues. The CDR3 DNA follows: TGTGCCAGCAGCAAACTACCGACGGGGAGCTCCTATAATTCACCCCTCCACTTT. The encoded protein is CASSKLPTGSSYNSPLHF.

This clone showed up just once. CDR3 nucleotide sequence: TGCGCCAGCAGCGATGGGACTTCCCCAACCTACAATGAGCAGTTCTTC. Its translation: CASSDGTSPTYNEQFF. The chain is built from TRBV5-1 and TRBJ2-1, with D possibly TRBD2 on 6 matching bases. Deletions cut 4 bases from V and 2 bases from J, with 16 bases between. The CDR3 runs to 16 residues. CDR1 and CDR2 (germline): SGHRS, YFSETQ.

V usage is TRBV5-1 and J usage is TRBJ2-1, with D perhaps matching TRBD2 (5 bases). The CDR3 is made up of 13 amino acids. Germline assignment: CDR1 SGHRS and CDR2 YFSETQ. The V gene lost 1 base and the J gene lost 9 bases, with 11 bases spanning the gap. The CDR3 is CASSLSPGSEQFF. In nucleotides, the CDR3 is TGCGCCAGCAGCTTGTCGCCGGGGAGTGAGCAGTTCTTC. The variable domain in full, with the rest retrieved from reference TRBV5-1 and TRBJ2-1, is KAGVTQTPRYLIKTRGQQVTLSCSPISGHRSVSWYQQTPGQGLQFLFEYFSETQRNKGNFPGRFSGRQFSNSRSEMNVSTLELGDSALYLCASSLSPGSEQFFGPGTRLTVL.

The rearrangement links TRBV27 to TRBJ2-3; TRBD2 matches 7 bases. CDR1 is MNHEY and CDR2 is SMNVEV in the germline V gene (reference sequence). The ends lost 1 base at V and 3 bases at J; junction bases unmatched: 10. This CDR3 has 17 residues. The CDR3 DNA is TGTGCCAGCAGTTTATGGTCGGCGGGAGCGGGGACAGATACGCAGTATTTT. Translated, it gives CASSLWSAGAGTDTQYF.

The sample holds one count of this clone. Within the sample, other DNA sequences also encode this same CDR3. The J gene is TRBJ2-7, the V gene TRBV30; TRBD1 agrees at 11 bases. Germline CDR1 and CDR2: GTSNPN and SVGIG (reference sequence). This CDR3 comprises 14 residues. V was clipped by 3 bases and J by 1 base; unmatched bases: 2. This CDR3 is CAWSWDRGSYEQYF. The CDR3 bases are TGTGCCTGGAGCTGGGACAGGGGGTCCTACGAGCAGTACTTC.

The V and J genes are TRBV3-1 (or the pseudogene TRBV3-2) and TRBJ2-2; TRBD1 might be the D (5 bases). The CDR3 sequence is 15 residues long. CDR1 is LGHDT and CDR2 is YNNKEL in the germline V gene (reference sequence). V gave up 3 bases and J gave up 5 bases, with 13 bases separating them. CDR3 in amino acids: CASSQGRQKTGELFF. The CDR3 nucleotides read TGTGCCAGCAGCCAGGGGCGGCAGAAGACCGGGGAGCTGTTTTTT.

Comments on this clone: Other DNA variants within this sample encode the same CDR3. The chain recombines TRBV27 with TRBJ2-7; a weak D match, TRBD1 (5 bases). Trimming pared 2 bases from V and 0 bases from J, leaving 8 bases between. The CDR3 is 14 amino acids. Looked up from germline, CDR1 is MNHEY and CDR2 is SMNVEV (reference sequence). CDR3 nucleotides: TGTGCCAGCAGTTTAGGTGACAGCTCCTACGAGCAGTACTTC. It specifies CASSLGDSSYEQYF.

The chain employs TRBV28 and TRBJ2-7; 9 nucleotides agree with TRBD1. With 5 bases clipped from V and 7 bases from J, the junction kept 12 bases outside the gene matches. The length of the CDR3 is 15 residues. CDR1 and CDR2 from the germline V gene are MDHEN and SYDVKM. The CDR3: CASSHLQQGADEQYF. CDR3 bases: TGTGCCAGCAGTCACTTACAACAGGGGGCGGATGAGCAGTACTTC.

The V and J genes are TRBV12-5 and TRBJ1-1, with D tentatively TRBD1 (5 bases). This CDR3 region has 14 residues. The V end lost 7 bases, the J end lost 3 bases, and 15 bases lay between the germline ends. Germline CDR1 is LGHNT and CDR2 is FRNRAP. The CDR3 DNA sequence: TGTGCTAGTGCCCCCTGGGGCCGGGACACTGAAGCTTTCTTT. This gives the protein CASAPWGRDTEAFF.

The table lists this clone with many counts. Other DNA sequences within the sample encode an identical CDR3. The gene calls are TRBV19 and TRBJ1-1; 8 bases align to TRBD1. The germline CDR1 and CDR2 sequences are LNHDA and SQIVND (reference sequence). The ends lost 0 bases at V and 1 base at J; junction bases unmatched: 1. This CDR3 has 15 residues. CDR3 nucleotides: TGTGCCAGTAGTATAGACGGACAGGGGAACACTGAAGCTTTCTTT. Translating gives CASSIDGQGNTEAFF. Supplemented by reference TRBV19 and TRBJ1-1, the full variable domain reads DGGITQSPKYLFRKEGQNVTLSCEQNLNHDAMYWYRQDPGQGLRLIYYSQIVNDFQKGDIAEGYSVSREKKESFPLTVTSAQKNPTAFYLCASSIDGQGNTEAFFGQGTRLTVV.

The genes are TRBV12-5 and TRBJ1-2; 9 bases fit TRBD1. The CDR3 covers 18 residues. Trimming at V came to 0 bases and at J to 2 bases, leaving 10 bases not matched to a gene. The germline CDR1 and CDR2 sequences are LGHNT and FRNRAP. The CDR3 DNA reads TGTGCTAGTGGTTTGGTACAAGTAGGGACAGGGCCCAACTATGGCTACACCTTC. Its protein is CASGLVQVGTGPNYGYTF.